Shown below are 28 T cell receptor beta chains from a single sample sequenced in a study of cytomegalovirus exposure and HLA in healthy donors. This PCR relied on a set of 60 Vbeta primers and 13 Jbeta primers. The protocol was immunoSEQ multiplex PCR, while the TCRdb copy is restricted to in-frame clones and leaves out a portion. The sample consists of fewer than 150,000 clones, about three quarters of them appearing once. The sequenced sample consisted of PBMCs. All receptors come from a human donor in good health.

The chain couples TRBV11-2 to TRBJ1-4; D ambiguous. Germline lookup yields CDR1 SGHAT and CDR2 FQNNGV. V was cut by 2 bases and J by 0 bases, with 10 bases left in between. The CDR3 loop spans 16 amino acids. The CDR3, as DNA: TGTGCCAGCAGCTTAATGAGACAAGCAACTAATGAAAAACTGTTTTTT. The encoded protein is CASSLMRQATNEKLFF.

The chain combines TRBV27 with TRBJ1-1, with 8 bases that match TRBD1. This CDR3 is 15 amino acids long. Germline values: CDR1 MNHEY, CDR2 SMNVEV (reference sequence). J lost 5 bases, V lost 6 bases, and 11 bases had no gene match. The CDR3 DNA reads TGTGCCAGCAGACCCGACAGGGGAGGTATTACTGAAGCTTTCTTT. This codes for CASRPDRGGITEAFF.

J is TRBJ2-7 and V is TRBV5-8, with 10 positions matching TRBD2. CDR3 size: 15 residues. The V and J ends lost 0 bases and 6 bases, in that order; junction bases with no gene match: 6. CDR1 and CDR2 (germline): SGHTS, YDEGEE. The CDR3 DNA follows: TGTGCCAGCAGCTTGGGGGCTAGCGGGAGCGGCGAGCAGTACTTC. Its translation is CASSLGASGSGEQYF.

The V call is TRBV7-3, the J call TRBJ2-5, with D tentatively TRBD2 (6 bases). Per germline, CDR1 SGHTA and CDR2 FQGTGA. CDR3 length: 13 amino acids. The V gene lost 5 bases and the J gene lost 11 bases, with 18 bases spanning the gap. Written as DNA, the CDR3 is TGTGCCAGCAGCCCCAGGGACTCTCTAATACAGTACTTC. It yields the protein CASSPRDSLIQYF.

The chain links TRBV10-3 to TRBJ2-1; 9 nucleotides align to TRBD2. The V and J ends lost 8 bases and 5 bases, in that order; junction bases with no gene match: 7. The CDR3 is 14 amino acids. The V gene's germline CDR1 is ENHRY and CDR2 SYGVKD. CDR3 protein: CAIATSGGDNEQFF. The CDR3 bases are TGTGCCATCGCGACTAGCGGAGGAGACAATGAGCAGTTCTTC.

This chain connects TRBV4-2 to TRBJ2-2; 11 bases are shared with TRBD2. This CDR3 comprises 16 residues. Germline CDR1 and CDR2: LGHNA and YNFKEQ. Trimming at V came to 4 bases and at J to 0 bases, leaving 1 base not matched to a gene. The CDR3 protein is CASSLSGGANTGELFF. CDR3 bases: TGTGCCAGCAGCCTTAGCGGGGGGGCGAACACCGGGGAGCTGTTTTTT.

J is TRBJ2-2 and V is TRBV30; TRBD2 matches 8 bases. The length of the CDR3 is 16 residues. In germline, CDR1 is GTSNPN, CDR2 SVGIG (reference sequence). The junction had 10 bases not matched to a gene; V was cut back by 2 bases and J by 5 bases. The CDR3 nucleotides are TGTGCCTGGAGTTTGGGACTAGGCGGACGGACCGGGGAGCTGTTTTTT. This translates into CAWSLGLGGRTGELFF.

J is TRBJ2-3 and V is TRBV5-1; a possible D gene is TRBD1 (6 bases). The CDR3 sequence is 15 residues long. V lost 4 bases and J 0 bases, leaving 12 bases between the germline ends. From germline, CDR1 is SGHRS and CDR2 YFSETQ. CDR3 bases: TGCGCCAGCAGCCGACAGGTCCCTAGCACAGATACGCAGTATTTT. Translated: CASSRQVPSTDTQYF.

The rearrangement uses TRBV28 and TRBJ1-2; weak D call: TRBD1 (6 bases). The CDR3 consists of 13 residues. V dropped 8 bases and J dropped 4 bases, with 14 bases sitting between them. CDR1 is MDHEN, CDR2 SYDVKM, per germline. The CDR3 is CASYGGGLYGYTF. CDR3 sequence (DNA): TGTGCCAGCTATGGGGGGGGGCTCTATGGCTACACCTTC.

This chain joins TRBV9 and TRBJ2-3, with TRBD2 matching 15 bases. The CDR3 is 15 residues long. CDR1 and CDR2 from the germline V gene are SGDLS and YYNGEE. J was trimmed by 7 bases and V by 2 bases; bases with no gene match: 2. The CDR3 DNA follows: TGTGCCAGCAGCGTCGGGACTAGCGGGGGGTATACGCAGTATTTT. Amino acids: CASSVGTSGGYTQYF. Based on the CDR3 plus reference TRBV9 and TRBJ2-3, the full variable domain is DSGVTQTPKHLITATGQRVTLRCSPRSGDLSVYWYQQSLDQGLQFLIQYYNGEERAKGNILERFSAQQFPDLHSELNLSSLELGDSALYFCASSVGTSGGYTQYFGPGTRLTVL.

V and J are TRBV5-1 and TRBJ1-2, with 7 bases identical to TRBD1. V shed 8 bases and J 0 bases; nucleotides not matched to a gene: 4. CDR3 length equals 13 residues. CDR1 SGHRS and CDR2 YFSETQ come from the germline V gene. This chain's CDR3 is CASRQGSNYGYTF. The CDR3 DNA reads TGCGCCAGTAGACAGGGCTCTAACTATGGCTACACCTTC.

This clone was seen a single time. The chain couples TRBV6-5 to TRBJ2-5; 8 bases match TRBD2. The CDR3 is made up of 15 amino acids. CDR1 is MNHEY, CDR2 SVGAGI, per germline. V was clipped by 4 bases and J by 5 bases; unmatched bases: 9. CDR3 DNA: TGTGCCAGCAGTTCCCCCCGGGAGGGCCGGGAGACCCAGTACTTC. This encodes CASSSPREGRETQYF.

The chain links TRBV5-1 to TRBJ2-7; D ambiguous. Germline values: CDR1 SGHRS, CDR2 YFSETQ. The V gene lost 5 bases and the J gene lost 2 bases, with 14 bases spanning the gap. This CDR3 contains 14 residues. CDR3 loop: CASRVGSGPYEQYF. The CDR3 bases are TGCGCCAGCAGGGTTGGGTCTGGGCCCTACGAGCAGTACTTC.

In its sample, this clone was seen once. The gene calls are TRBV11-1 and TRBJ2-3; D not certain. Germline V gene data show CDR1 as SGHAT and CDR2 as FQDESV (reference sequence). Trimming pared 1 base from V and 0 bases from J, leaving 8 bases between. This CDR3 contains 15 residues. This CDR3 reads CASSLVGQSTDTQYF. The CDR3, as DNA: TGTGCCAGCAGCTTAGTGGGCCAGAGCACAGATACGCAGTATTTT. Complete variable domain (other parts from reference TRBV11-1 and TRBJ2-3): EAEVAQSPRYKITEKSQAVAFWCDPISGHATLYWYRQILGQGPELLVQFQDESVVDDSQLPKDRFSAERLKGVDSTLKIQPAELGDSAMYLCASSLVGQSTDTQYFGPGTRLTVL.

The CDR3 DNA sequence: TGTGCCAGCAGCTTGGGGCAGGACTACGAGCAGTACTTC. The encoded protein is CASSLGQDYEQYF. The chain combines TRBV5-4 with TRBJ2-7; D ambiguous. The germline gives CDR1 SGHNT, CDR2 YYREEE (reference sequence). V was pared by 0 bases and J by 3 bases, with 7 bases between. The length of the CDR3 is 13 residues.

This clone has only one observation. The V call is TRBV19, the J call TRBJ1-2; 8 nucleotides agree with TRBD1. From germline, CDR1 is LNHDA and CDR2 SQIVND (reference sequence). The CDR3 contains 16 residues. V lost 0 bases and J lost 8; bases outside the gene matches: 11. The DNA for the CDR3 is TGTGCCAGTAGTATAGAACGACAGGGGCCCGCTAGGGGCTACACCTTC. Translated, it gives CASSIERQGPARGYTF. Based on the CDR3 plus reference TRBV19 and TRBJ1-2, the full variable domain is DGGITQSPKYLFRKEGQNVTLSCEQNLNHDAMYWYRQDPGQGLRLIYYSQIVNDFQKGDIAEGYSVSREKKESFPLTVTSAQKNPTAFYLCASSIERQGPARGYTFGSGTRLTVV.

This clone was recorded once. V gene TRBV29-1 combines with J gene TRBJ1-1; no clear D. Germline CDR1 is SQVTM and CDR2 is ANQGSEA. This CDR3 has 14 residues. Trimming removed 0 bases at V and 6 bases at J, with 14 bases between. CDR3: CSVEDPAGGPEAFF. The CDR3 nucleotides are TGCAGCGTTGAAGATCCCGCAGGCGGGCCTGAAGCTTTCTTT.

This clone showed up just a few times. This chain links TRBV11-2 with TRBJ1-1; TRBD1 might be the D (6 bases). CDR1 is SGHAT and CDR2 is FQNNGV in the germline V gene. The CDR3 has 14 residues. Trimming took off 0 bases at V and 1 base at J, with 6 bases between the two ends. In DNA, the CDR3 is TGTGCCAGCAGCTTAGAAGGGGGGAACACTGAAGCTTTCTTT. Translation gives CASSLEGGNTEAFF.

The CDR3 sequence is CASSPPRTGGGHGTQYF. CDR3 DNA: TGCGCCAGCAGCCCGCCACGGACAGGGGGCGGCCATGGGACCCAGTACTTC. The chain is built from TRBV5-1 and TRBJ2-5; the match to TRBD1 covers 11 bases. V trimming: 4 bases; J trimming: 7 bases; junction bases outside the gene matches: 15. This CDR3 region has 17 residues. The V gene's germline CDR1 is SGHRS and CDR2 YFSETQ. Full variable domain (missing parts from reference TRBV5-1 and TRBJ2-5): KAGVTQTPRYLIKTRGQQVTLSCSPISGHRSVSWYQQTPGQGLQFLFEYFSETQRNKGNFPGRFSGRQFSNSRSEMNVSTLELGDSALYLCASSPPRTGGGHGTQYFGPGTRLLVL.

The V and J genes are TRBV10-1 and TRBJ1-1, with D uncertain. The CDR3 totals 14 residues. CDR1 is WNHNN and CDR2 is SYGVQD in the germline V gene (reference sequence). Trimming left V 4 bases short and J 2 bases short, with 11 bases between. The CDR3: CASSAPGTNTEAFF. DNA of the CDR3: TGCGCCAGCAGTGCCCCGGGAACCAACACTGAAGCTTTCTTT.

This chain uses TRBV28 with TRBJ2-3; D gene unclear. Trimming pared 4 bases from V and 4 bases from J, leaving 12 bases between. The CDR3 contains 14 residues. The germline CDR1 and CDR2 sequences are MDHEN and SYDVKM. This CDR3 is CASSSQYSPDTQYF. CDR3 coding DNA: TGTGCCAGCAGTTCTCAATACTCCCCAGATACGCAGTATTTT.

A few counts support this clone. The CDR3 spells CASSLTGTGGGLGYTF. In nucleotides, the CDR3 is TGTGCCAGCAGCTTAACCGGGACAGGGGGCGGATTAGGCTACACCTTC. The chain carries TRBV7-3 and TRBJ1-2; 12 bases match TRBD1. Germline V gene sequence: CDR1 SGHTA, CDR2 FQGTGA. This CDR3 region has 16 residues. With 0 bases clipped from V and 8 bases from J, the junction kept 7 bases outside the gene matches.

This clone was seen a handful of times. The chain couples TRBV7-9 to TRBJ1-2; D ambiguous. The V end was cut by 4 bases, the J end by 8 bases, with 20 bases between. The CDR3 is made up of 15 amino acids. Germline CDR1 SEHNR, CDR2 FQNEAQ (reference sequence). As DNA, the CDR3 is TGTGCCAGCAGCTCCCCTACGAGGTTCCCTTGGGGCTACACCTTC. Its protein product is CASSSPTRFPWGYTF. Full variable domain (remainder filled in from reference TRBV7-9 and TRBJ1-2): DTGVSQNPRHKITKRGQNVTFRCDPISEHNRLYWYRQTLGQGPEFLTYFQNEAQLEKSRLLSDRFSAERPKGSFSTLEIQRTEQGDSAMYLCASSSPTRFPWGYTFGSGTRLTVV.

In DNA, the CDR3 is TGCGCCAGCAGCTCCCTACTAGCGTACTCCTACAATGAGCAGTTCTTC. Translated, it gives CASSSLLAYSYNEQFF. This chain joins TRBV5-1 and TRBJ2-1, with 7 nucleotides matching TRBD2. In germline, CDR1 is SGHRS, CDR2 YFSETQ. The V gene end was trimmed by 3 bases and the J gene end by 0 bases; junction bases not matched to a gene: 6. The CDR3 is made up of 16 amino acids.

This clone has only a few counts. Here the CDR3 reads CASSFRGTKTQYF. DNA for the CDR3: TGCGCCAGCAGCTTCAGGGGAACAAAGACCCAGTACTTC. The chain joins TRBV4-1 to TRBJ2-5; possibly TRBD1 for D (6 bases). Deletions cut 5 bases from V and 6 bases from J, with 13 bases between. The CDR3 has 13 residues. Germline V gene lookup returns CDR1 MGHRA and CDR2 YSYEKL.

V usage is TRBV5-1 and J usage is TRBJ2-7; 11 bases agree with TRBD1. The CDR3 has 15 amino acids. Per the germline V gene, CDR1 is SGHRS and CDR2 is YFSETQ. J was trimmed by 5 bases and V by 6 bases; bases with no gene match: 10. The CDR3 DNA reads TGCGCCAGCACTTACCGGGACAGGGGGAGAGACGAGCAGTACTTC. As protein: CASTYRDRGRDEQYF.

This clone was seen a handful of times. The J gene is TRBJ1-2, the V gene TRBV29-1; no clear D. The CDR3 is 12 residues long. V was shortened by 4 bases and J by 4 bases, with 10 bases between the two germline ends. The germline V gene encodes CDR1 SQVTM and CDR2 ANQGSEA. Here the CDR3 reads CSVVEGTYGYTF. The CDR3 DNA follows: TGCAGCGTTGTGGAGGGCACCTATGGCTACACCTTC.

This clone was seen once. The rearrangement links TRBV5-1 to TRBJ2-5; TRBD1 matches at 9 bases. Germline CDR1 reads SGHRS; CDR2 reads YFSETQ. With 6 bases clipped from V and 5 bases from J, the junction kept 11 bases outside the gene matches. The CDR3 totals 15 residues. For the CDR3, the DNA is TGCGCCAGCACCATGGACAGGGGAGGGTGGGAGACCCAGTACTTC. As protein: CASTMDRGGWETQYF.